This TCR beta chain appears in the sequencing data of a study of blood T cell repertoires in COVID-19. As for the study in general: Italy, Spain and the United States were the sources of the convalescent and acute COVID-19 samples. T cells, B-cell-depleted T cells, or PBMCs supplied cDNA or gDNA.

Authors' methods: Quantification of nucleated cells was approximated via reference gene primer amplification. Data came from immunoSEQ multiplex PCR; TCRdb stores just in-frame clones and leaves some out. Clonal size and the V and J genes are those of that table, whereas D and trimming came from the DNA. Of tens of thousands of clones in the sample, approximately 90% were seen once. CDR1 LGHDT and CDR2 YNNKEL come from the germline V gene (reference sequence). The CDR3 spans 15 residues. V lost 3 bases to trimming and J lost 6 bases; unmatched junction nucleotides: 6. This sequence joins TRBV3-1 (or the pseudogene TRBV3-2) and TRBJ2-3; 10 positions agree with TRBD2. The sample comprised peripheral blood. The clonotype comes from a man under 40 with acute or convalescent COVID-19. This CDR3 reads CASSHSSGSRDTQYF. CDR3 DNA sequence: TGTGCCAGCAGCCATTCTAGCGGGAGTCGTGATACGCAGTATTTT.